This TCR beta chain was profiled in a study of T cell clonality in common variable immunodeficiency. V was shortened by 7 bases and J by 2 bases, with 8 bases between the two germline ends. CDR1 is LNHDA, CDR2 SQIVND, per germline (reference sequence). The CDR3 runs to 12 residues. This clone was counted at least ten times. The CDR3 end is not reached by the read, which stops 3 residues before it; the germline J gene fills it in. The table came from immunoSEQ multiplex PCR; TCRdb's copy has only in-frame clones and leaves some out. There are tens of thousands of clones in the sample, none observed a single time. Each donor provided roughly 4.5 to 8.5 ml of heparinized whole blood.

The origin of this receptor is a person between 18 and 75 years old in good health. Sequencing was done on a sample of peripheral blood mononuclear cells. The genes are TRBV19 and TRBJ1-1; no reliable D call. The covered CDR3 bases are TGTGCCAGTAAGAACAGTAACACTGAA. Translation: CASKNSNTE. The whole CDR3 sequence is CASKNSNTEAFF.